These 26 T cell receptor beta chains originate from one sample sequenced in a study of early T cells in non-severe SARS-CoV-2 infection. TCRdb re-called the 5' RACE reads with MiXCR, one entry per CDR3 protein. The table shows tens of thousands of distinct CDR3 sequences, with around 12% occurring only once. Sequences were derived from whole blood, sampled at baseline. The receptors here all came from an adult who was a healthcare worker with PCR-confirmed SARS-CoV-2 infection or an uninfected control (not recorded which).

This clonotype has only a few counts. CDR3 amino acids: CASSLVGGRAMDTQYF. The CDR3 bases are TGTGCCAGCAGCTTAGTCGGCGGGAGGGCCATGGATACGCAGTATTTT. This chain joins TRBV11-3 and TRBJ2-3; 9 nucleotides match TRBD2. V trimming: 1 base; J trimming: 6 bases; junction bases outside the gene matches: 8. The CDR3 totals 16 residues. Looked up from germline, CDR1 is SGHNT and CDR2 is YENEEA.

The chain uses TRBV28 and TRBJ1-5; D gene uncertain. V was pared by 4 bases and J by 5 bases, with 12 bases between. Germline V gene sequence: CDR1 MDHEN, CDR2 SYDVKM. This CDR3 contains 14 residues. The CDR3 loop reads CASSYSGSHQPQHF. CDR3 nucleotides: TGTGCCAGCAGTTACAGCGGAAGCCATCAGCCCCAGCATTTT.

This clonotype was observed a few times. Its ends do not fully match the called genes, so a read error is possible. The chain is built from TRBV5-4 and TRBJ2-2, with 7 bases that match TRBD1. Germline V CDR1 and CDR2: SGHNT, YYREEE (reference sequence). The length of the CDR3 is 15 residues. CDR3 in amino acids: CASSLDGLGGRELFF. The CDR3 nucleotides are TGTGCCAGCAGCTTGGATGGGCTAGGGGGCCGGGAACTGTTTTTT.

The V and J genes are TRBV24-1 and TRBJ2-5, with D possibly TRBD2 on 5 matching bases. The length of the CDR3 is 15 residues. Trimming took 4 bases from V and 0 from J, leaving 11 bases between them. Germline V gene data show CDR1 as KGHDR and CDR2 as SFDVKD. In DNA form, the CDR3 reads TGTGCCACCAGTGACCATTCCGGGAACCAAGAGACCCAGTACTTC. Its protein is CATSDHSGNQETQYF.

This clonotype was observed a few times. The V and J genes are TRBV27 and TRBJ1-2; 7 bases agree with TRBD1. CDR3 length: 13 residues. Germline CDR1 MNHEY, CDR2 SMNVEV (reference sequence). V gave up 6 bases and J gave up 2 bases; unmatched junction bases: 3. The CDR3 protein is CASSGTANYGYTF. The CDR3 DNA is TGTGCCAGCAGCGGGACAGCCAACTATGGCTACACCTTC.

The gene calls are TRBV11-2 and TRBJ2-5; 8 nucleotides align to TRBD1. The trim removed 4 bases at V and 4 bases at J, leaving 2 bases unmatched. In germline, CDR1 is SGHAT, CDR2 FQNNGV. The CDR3 sequence is 13 residues long. The CDR3 DNA is TGTGCCAGCAGCTCCGACAGGGGAGAGACCCAGTACTTC. Translated: CASSSDRGETQYF.

The sample holds many counts of this clonotype. The rearrangement links TRBV7-9 to TRBJ1-2; D unresolved. V was cut by 0 bases and J by 7 bases, with 9 bases left in between. Per germline, CDR1 SEHNR and CDR2 FQNEAQ (reference sequence). The CDR3 consists of 13 residues. CDR3 residues: CASSLAEGSGYTF. CDR3 DNA: TGTGCCAGCAGCTTAGCGGAGGGCTCTGGCTACACCTTC.

In its sample, this clonotype was seen a few times. V gene TRBV11-3 combines with J gene TRBJ2-1; D not resolved. Germline-derived CDR1 and CDR2 are SGHNT and YENEEA. The CDR3 runs 13 residues. V lost 4 bases and J lost 8, with 12 bases in between. The CDR3 DNA sequence: TGTGCCAGCAGCTCACGGACCCGGGATGAGCAGTTCTTC. Translated, it gives CASSSRTRDEQFF.

This clonotype was recorded at least ten times. The chain combines TRBV28 with TRBJ1-1; 10 bases are shared with TRBD1. Losses at the gene ends were 0 bases for V and 6 bases for J; bases not matched to a gene: 1. The length of the CDR3 is 14 residues. Germline CDR1 and CDR2: MDHEN and SYDVKM. The CDR3 spells CASSLWTGGSEAFF. The DNA of the CDR3 is TGTGCCAGCAGTTTATGGACAGGGGGCTCTGAAGCTTTCTTT.

This clonotype showed up many times. The rearrangement uses TRBV28 and TRBJ1-6; the D gene is possibly TRBD1 (5 bases). Trimming cost V 7 bases and J 9 bases, with 19 bases left between them. The germline CDR1 and CDR2 sequences are MDHEN and SYDVKM. This CDR3 region has 15 residues. CDR3 protein: CASKPPGTRVSPLHF. In DNA form, the CDR3 reads TGTGCCAGCAAACCCCCGGGGACTCGGGTTTCACCCCTCCACTTT.

This clonotype was observed a handful of times. V and J are TRBV12-3 or TRBV12-4 and TRBJ2-3, with 11 nucleotides matching TRBD2. Trimming at V came to 3 bases and at J to 5 bases, leaving 7 bases not matched to a gene. This CDR3 is 16 amino acids long. The CDR3 DNA reads as TGTGCCAGCAGTTTTGTAGCGGGAGGGCCGGGAGATACGCAGTATTTT. Amino acid sequence: CASSFVAGGPGDTQYF.

This clonotype came up many times. The J gene is TRBJ1-2, the V gene TRBV9, with D possibly being TRBD1 (6 bases). V lost 4 bases and J 6 bases, leaving 16 bases between the germline ends. The CDR3 is made up of 14 amino acids. Germline-derived CDR1 and CDR2 are SGDLS and YYNGEE. The chain's CDR3 is CASSLLTGTNGYTF. CDR3 DNA sequence: TGTGCCAGCAGCCTCTTGACAGGCACGAATGGCTACACCTTC.

In its sample, this clonotype was seen many times. The chain joins TRBV11-2 to TRBJ2-2; TRBD1 or TRBD2 may be the D gene (6 bases each). Germline V gene sequence: CDR1 SGHAT, CDR2 FQNNGV. The length of the CDR3 is 17 residues. The V gene lost 6 bases and the J gene lost 6 bases, with 23 bases spanning the gap. This chain's CDR3 is CASSFDAGGRGAGELFF. DNA for the CDR3: TGTGCCAGCAGTTTCGACGCCGGGGGCAGGGGTGCCGGGGAGCTGTTTTTT.

The table lists this clonotype with many counts. The chain is built from TRBV19 and TRBJ1-5, with no clear D. With 10 bases removed from V and 0 bases from J, the gap between germline ends came to 16 bases. Germline CDR1 LNHDA, CDR2 SQIVND (reference sequence). The CDR3 totals 15 residues. The CDR3, as DNA: TGTGCCACCTCGCAGGCAGTGTATAGCAATCAGCCCCAGCATTTT. Its protein is CATSQAVYSNQPQHF.

V is TRBV11-2 and J is TRBJ2-7; D gene unclear. With 3 bases removed from V and 1 base from J, the gap between germline ends came to 13 bases. The germline V gene has CDR1 SGHAT and CDR2 FQNNGV. The CDR3 runs 15 residues. The CDR3 DNA is TGTGCCAGCAGCTTGGGATTGAGAACTTCCTACGAGCAGTACTTC. Translation gives CASSLGLRTSYEQYF.

The J gene is TRBJ2-1, the V gene TRBV27; D is perhaps TRBD1 (6 bases). CDR1 is MNHEY, CDR2 SMNVEV, per germline (reference sequence). The CDR3 totals 15 residues. V was cut by 5 bases and J by 7 bases, with 18 bases left in between. The CDR3 loop reads CASSNPSQGRNEQFF. The CDR3 nucleotides are TGTGCCAGCAGTAACCCCTCACAGGGTCGGAATGAGCAGTTCTTC.

This clonotype has a handful of counts. J is TRBJ2-7 and V is TRBV12-3 or TRBV12-4; maybe TRBD1 (6 bases). The CDR3 has 13 amino acids. V was shortened by 8 bases and J by 6 bases, with 17 bases between the two germline ends. DNA for the CDR3: TGTGCCAGCGGCCCACAGGGTTCGTCCGAGCAGTACTTC. Translated: CASGPQGSSEQYF.

This clonotype was recorded a few times. The rearrangement joins TRBV2 to TRBJ2-3, with unresolved D. The CDR3 runs to 17 residues. The germline V and J ends were trimmed by 7 bases and 3 bases, with 23 bases remaining between them. Germline assignment: CDR1 SNHLY and CDR2 FYNNEI. The CDR3 here is CASTPHAGALETDTQYF. Here the CDR3 DNA reads TGTGCCAGCACTCCCCATGCCGGAGCGCTTGAGACAGATACGCAGTATTTT.

This clonotype has a handful of counts. The J gene is TRBJ2-1, the V gene TRBV4-3, with 8 bases matching TRBD2. CDR3 size: 17 residues. V dropped 4 bases and J dropped 6; count of bases not matched to a gene: 14. From germline, CDR1 is LGHNA and CDR2 YSLEER. The CDR3: CASSPDPPGAGGNEQFF. CDR3 bases: TGCGCCAGCAGCCCGGACCCTCCCGGGGCGGGGGGCAATGAGCAGTTCTTC.

This clonotype was seen many times. This chain links TRBV6-2 or TRBV6-3 with TRBJ2-7; a weak D match, TRBD1 (6 bases). Looked up from germline, CDR1 is MNHEY and CDR2 is SVGEGT. This CDR3 region has 13 residues. V was shortened by 6 bases and J by 4 bases, with 13 bases between the two germline ends. The DNA of the CDR3 is TGTGCCAGCAGGACAGGTTCTTATTACGAGCAGTACTTC. Amino acid sequence: CASRTGSYYEQYF.

This clonotype was seen ten or more times. The chain recombines TRBV18 with TRBJ1-1; no reliable D call. The CDR3 runs to 14 residues. Germline CDR1 KGHSH, CDR2 LQKENI. The germline V and J ends were trimmed by 2 bases and 0 bases, with 7 bases remaining between them. CDR3 sequence reads: CASSPSQMNTEAFF. The CDR3 region has the DNA TGTGCCAGCTCACCATCACAAATGAACACTGAAGCTTTCTTT.

The genes are TRBV28 and TRBJ1-3, with 10 nucleotides matching TRBD1. Germline assignment: CDR1 MDHEN and CDR2 SYDVKM. The CDR3 extends over 16 amino acids. With 6 bases clipped from V and 2 bases from J, the junction kept 7 bases outside the gene matches. The CDR3 region has the DNA TGTGCCAGCAGACGAAGACAGGGGGCAGCTGGAAACACCATATATTTT. Translation: CASRRRQGAAGNTIYF. Full variable domain (rest looked up from reference TRBV28 and TRBJ1-3): DVKVTQSSRYLVKRTGEKVFLECVQDMDHENMFWYRQDPGLGLRLIYFSYDVKMKEKGDIPEGYSVSREKKERFSLILESASTNQTSMYLCASRRRQGAAGNTIYFGEGSWLTVV.

This clonotype was detected many times. The DNA is left out, because the CDR3 cannot be placed on it with certainty; the CDR3 is given as TCRdb lists it. The rearrangement joins TRBV12-3 or TRBV12-4 to TRBJ2-7. The CDR3 totals 13 residues, both ends included. CDR3: CASSSSGTYEQYF.

The rearrangement joins TRBV7-9 to TRBJ2-1; D uncertain. CDR3 length: 14 residues. The germline CDR1 and CDR2 sequences are SEHNR and FQNEAQ (reference sequence). Trimming left V 2 bases short and J 4 bases short, with 9 bases between. The CDR3: CASSLTTNYNEQFF. Written as DNA, the CDR3 is TGTGCCAGCAGCTTAACAACGAATTACAATGAGCAGTTCTTC.

The chain links TRBV12-3 or TRBV12-4 to TRBJ2-5; D is perhaps TRBD1 or TRBD2 (5 bases each). The ends were cut back, 7 bases at V and 4 bases at J, with 16 bases in the middle. The CDR3 sequence is 14 residues long. The CDR3, as DNA: TGTGCCAGCATGTGGAGGCAGGGAACAGAGACCCAGTACTTC. Translating gives CASMWRQGTETQYF.

This clonotype was counted ten times or more. V is TRBV6-4 and J is TRBJ2-3; 8 bases are a match to TRBD2. Germline-derived CDR1 and CDR2 are MRHNA and SNTAGT. The V segment lost 0 bases and the J segment 4 bases; nucleotides outside the gene matches: 3. The CDR3 runs 15 residues. The chain's CDR3 is CASSDSTGGPDTQYF. CDR3 bases: TGTGCCAGCAGTGACTCGACGGGAGGGCCAGATACGCAGTATTTT.